This T cell receptor beta chain derives from a study of shared clonotypes between healthy human individuals. This CDR3 spans 14 amino acids. Trimming removed 4 bases at V and 2 bases at J, with 9 bases between. Germline V gives CDR1 LNHNV, CDR2 YYDKDF (reference sequence). TCRdb's table, derived via immunoSEQ multiplex PCR, lists solely in-frame clones and lacks some. The table shows some 2,100,000 clones, with 90% to 97% occurring only once. Sequencing was done on a sample of naive CD4+ T cells sorted from blood. Regarding subset: CD45RA+ positively selected. The rearrangement links TRBV15 to TRBJ1-5; D possibly corresponds to TRBD1 (5 bases). The clonotype was recovered from a man aged 18 to 30 in good health. CDR3 nucleotide sequence: TGTGCCACCAGCAAAGGGACGGGCAATCAGCCCCAGCATTTT. This gives the protein CATSKGTGNQPQHF.